This TCR beta chain was identified in a study of cytomegalovirus exposure and HLA in healthy donors. Study-wide findings and caveats: It was only CMV serostatus that was available as immune exposure information. Evidence from a later analysis indicated that most CMV-associated TCR beta chains looked HLA-restricted. The CMV antigen specificity of a few CMV-associated chains was confirmed through in vitro analysis.

As concerns this clone: The antigen is not known.

Germline V gene data show CDR1 as SGDLS and CDR2 as YYNGEE. The CDR3 extends over 13 amino acids. V dropped 0 bases and J dropped 9 bases, with 7 bases sitting between them. 13 Jbeta primers and 60 Vbeta primers were used for the PCR. Measured with immunoSEQ multiplex PCR; TCRdb has only the in-frame clones, and not every one. This listing includes approximately 96,000 clones. This sequence joins TRBV9 and TRBJ1-6, with D possibly being TRBD1 (6 bases). The source of this sequence is a girl aged 10-17 years in good health and CMV-seropositive. The specimen was PBMCs. The DNA of the CDR3 is TGTGCCAGCAGCGTAGACAGGGTTTCACCCCTCCACTTT. This sequence encodes CASSVDRVSPLHF.